This T cell receptor (beta chain) appears in the sequencing data of a study of T cell repertoires in cytomegalovirus infection (dated by TCRdb to the late 2010s). As for the study more broadly: The peptide stimulations were aimed at well-studied HLA-B-restricted epitopes as well as recently identified HLA-C-restricted CMV epitopes, whose presentation resists viral immunomodulation. Donor HLA type was relevant to the analysis, because carriage of CMV infection together with the matching HLA type was indicated by public TCR beta signatures. Study-wide conclusions, independent of this receptor: In the ex vivo response, HLA-C-restricted CMV-specific TCR beta clonotypes were dominant, and in two of eight donors the single most frequent clonotype came from this HLA-C-restricted group. In both this cohort and an independent approximately 350-donor cohort, the cumulative frequency of public TCR beta family members distinguished carriers of CMV infection plus the relevant HLA type.

What this sample's treatment or condition label stands for: in vitro stimulation with specific CMV peptide epitopes to enrich CMV-specific T cells. TCRdb records Illumina HiSeq 1500 as the sequencer. TCRdb passed the public sequencing reads through fastp at Q25 and MiXCR, retaining productive beta sequences. Rows are unified per CDR3 protein, each entry keeping the most common DNA and genes. This sample comprises about 900,000 distinct CDR3 sequences, approximately 31% of them detected only once. The ten biggest clones cover roughly 13% of the sample. The germline V gene (reference sequence) provides CDR1 SGHNT and CDR2 YYREEE. V is cut by 2 bases and J by 2 bases, and the space between the germline ends is 8 bases. From the cysteine up to the phenylalanine, the CDR3 has a length of 14 residues. The read is trimmed to its CDR3 DNA, 42 bases read in frame from base 1. Turning to this clonotype: No antigen is known for it. Qualities for individual bases were not recorded, and no much larger clone is one base off.

Here the chain combines TRBV5-4 and TRBJ2-1; the D gene assignment is ambiguous. The sequencing used cultured CD8+ T cells from PBMCs, collected from culture after CMV antigen stimulation. The receptor comes from a human donor in good health (CMV status not recorded). Some clones in this sample may be carry-over from other donors' samples. Here is the DNA: TGTGCCAGCAGCTTCCAGGCGCCCTACAATGAGCAGTTCTTC. This sequence encodes CASSFQAPYNEQFF.